The clone carrying this T cell receptor beta chain is labeled as medium-sized (0.01 to 0.1%). The antigen is undetermined. This CDR3 region has 14 residues. With 3 bases removed from V and 1 base from J, the gap between germline ends came to 6 bases. The data derive from a study of spatial heterogeneity in lung cancer. TCRdb reprocessed the 5' RACE reads via MiXCR and lists one record per CDR3 protein. This table has 2,200 or so distinct CDR3 sequences, approximately 3% appearing once. General study results and limits: Counts for ubiquitous and regional expanded TCRs went along with ubiquitous and regional nonsynonymous mutations, respectively. Expanded intratumoral alpha and beta TCR counts tracked tumor mutation counts.

The sample's time point: sample taken at primary tumor resection. This receptor was taken from a female donor with early-stage non-small cell lung cancer. This material consisted of lung tumor tissue, taken at surgery. This rearrangement joins TRBV12-3 or TRBV12-4 to TRBJ2-2; D possibly corresponds to TRBD2 (5 bases). CDR3 region: CASSFGGNTGELFF. The CDR3 coding sequence is TGTGCCAGCAGTTTCGGAGGGAACACCGGGGAGCTGTTTTTT.